These T cell receptor beta chains were read from a single sample in a study of graft-versus-host responses after intestinal transplantation. Method: immunoSEQ multiplex PCR; TCRdb's copy keeps in-frame clones and lacks some. The data show about 54,000 clones, with less than 95% seen just once and around 5.1% held by the top ten. The sequences come from PBMCs, collected 650 to 670 days after intestinal transplant. These receptors were obtained from a human patient who received an intestinal transplant, so some T cells may come from the graft donor. Both conserved end residues are part of each CDR3. The D gene is left open where the match is weak. Size is omitted from some rows. Given values are once, few, many or a class for expanded clones.

J: TRBJ2-5; D: TRBD1; V: TRBV7-7; size: NA; CDR3: CASSLDRGEETQYF; DNA: TGTGCCAGCAGCTTGGACAGGGGGGAGGAGACCCAGTACTTC
J: TRBJ2-1; D: TRBD2; V: TRBV5-1; size: NA; CDR3: CASKRRGDSYNEQFF; DNA: TGCGCCAGCAAGCGGCGGGGGGACTCCTACAATGAGCAGTTCTTC
J: TRBJ1-1; D: NA; V: TRBV7-2; size: NA; CDR3: CASSLRAGNTEAFF; DNA: TGTGCCAGCAGCTTAAGGGCGGGGAACACTGAAGCTTTCTTT
J: TRBJ2-3; D: TRBD2; V: TRBV7-3; size: NA; CDR3: CASSLSQRGNTDTQYF; DNA: TGTGCCAGCAGCTTATCTCAGCGGGGGAACACAGATACGCAGTATTTT
J: TRBJ2-7; D: TRBD2; V: TRBV4-2; size: NA; CDR3: CASSPISGGALLEQYF; DNA: TGTGCCAGCAGCCCTATTAGCGGGGGGGCCTTACTCGAGCAGTACTTC
J: TRBJ2-5; D: NA; V: TRBV9; size: NA; CDR3: CASSPLTGSMETQYF; DNA: TGTGCCAGCAGCCCACTTACGGGGTCGATGGAGACCCAGTACTTC
J: TRBJ2-7; D: TRBD1; V: TRBV30; size: NA; CDR3: CAWSGGQGREQYF; DNA: TGTGCCTGGAGTGGAGGACAGGGCCGCGAGCAGTACTTC
J: TRBJ2-1; D: TRBD1; V: TRBV19; size: NA; CDR3: CASSILGTGGGFSEQFF; DNA: TGTGCCAGTAGTATTTTGGGGACAGGGGGAGGTTTTAGTGAGCAGTTCTTC
J: TRBJ1-1; D: NA; V: TRBV6-5; size: NA; CDR3: CASRTDTMNTEAFF; DNA: TGTGCCAGCAGGACGGATACTATGAACACTGAAGCTTTCTTT
J: TRBJ1-3; D: NA; V: TRBV5-6; size: NA; CDR3: CASSSDTGGNTIYF; DNA: TGTGCCAGCAGCTCCGACACTGGAGGAAACACCATATATTTT
J: TRBJ2-7; D: NA; V: TRBV7-9; size: NA; CDR3: CASSAGLSSGEQYF; DNA: TGTGCCAGCAGCGCGGGACTCTCTTCGGGAGAGCAGTACTTC
J: TRBJ1-2; D: NA; V: TRBV18; size: NA; CDR3: CASSIEAGTYGYTF; DNA: TGTGCCAGCTCGATCGAGGCAGGGACCTATGGCTACACCTTC
J: TRBJ2-1; D: NA; V: TRBV9; size: NA; CDR3: CASSVEGVDRDEQFF; DNA: TGTGCCAGCAGCGTTGAGGGGGTGGATAGGGATGAGCAGTTCTTC
J: TRBJ1-2; D: NA; V: TRBV5-5; size: NA; CDR3: CASGGYYGYTF; DNA: TGTGCCAGCGGAGGGTACTATGGCTACACCTTC
J: TRBJ1-1; D: TRBD1; V: TRBV9; size: few; CDR3: CASRGDSEAFF; DNA: TGTGCCAGCAGGGGGGACAGTGAAGCTTTCTTT
J: TRBJ1-3; D: TRBD1; V: TRBV9; size: NA; CDR3: CASSGDRGAGNTIYF; DNA: TGTGCCAGCAGCGGAGACAGGGGAGCTGGAAACACCATATATTTT
J: TRBJ2-3; D: NA; V: TRBV2; size: NA; CDR3: CASRSTDTQYF; DNA: TGTGCCAGCAGGAGCACAGATACGCAGTATTTT
J: TRBJ2-2; D: NA; V: TRBV6-6; size: NA; CDR3: CASRMMTGELFF; DNA: TGTGCCAGCAGGATGATGACCGGGGAGCTGTTTTTT
J: TRBJ2-6; D: NA; V: TRBV13; size: NA; CDR3: CASSPQDSSYSGANVLTF; DNA: TGTGCCAGCAGCCCACAGGACAGCTCCTACTCTGGGGCCAACGTCCTGACTTTC
J: TRBJ2-5; D: TRBD2; V: TRBV5-1; size: NA; CDR3: CASSTGGRETQYF; DNA: TGCGCCAGCAGCACGGGGGGGCGAGAGACCCAGTACTTC
J: TRBJ1-3; D: NA; V: TRBV10-3; size: NA; CDR3: CAISEGVDTIYF; DNA: TGTGCCATCAGTGAGGGAGTGGACACCATATATTTT
J: TRBJ2-1; D: NA; V: TRBV4-2; size: NA; CDR3: CASSQGQYNEQFF; DNA: TGTGCCAGCAGCCAAGGACAGTACAATGAGCAGTTCTTC
J: TRBJ1-4; D: NA; V: TRBV5-1; size: NA; CDR3: CASSQAADGEKLFF; DNA: TGCGCCAGCAGTCAGGCGGCCGACGGTGAAAAACTGTTTTTT
J: TRBJ2-1; D: TRBD1; V: TRBV9; size: NA; CDR3: CASSAPGTGYNEQFF; DNA: TGTGCCAGCAGCGCACCCGGGACAGGGTACAATGAGCAGTTCTTC
J: TRBJ1-1; D: NA; V: TRBV7-2; size: NA; CDR3: CASSQGLGTEAFF; DNA: TGTGCCAGCAGCCAGGGGTTGGGAACTGAAGCTTTCTTT
J: TRBJ2-1; D: TRBD1; V: TRBV11-2; size: NA; CDR3: CASSWPGTENYNEQFF; DNA: TGTGCCAGCAGCTGGCCCGGGACAGAAAACTACAATGAGCAGTTCTTC
J: TRBJ2-1; D: NA; V: TRBV4-2; size: NA; CDR3: CASSRYAGAVDNEQFF; DNA: TGTGCCAGCAGCCGATATGCGGGGGCTGTCGACAATGAGCAGTTCTTC
J: TRBJ2-1; D: NA; V: TRBV5-6; size: once; CDR3: CASRQFDRYNEQFF; DNA: TGTGCCAGCAGACAGTTCGACAGATACAATGAGCAGTTCTTC
J: TRBJ1-1; D: NA; V: TRBV6-4; size: NA; CDR3: CASSDSALTGNTEAFF; DNA: TGTGCCAGCAGTGACTCGGCCTTAACGGGGAACACTGAAGCTTTCTTT
J: TRBJ1-2; D: TRBD1; V: TRBV19; size: once; CDR3: CASSGTGEIGGYTF; DNA: TGTGCCAGTAGTGGGACAGGGGAAATTGGGGGCTACACCTTC
J: TRBJ2-1; D: TRBD2; V: TRBV4-1; size: once; CDR3: CASSQNKAGEQFF; DNA: TGCGCCAGCAGCCAAAATAAAGCGGGGGAGCAGTTCTTC
J: TRBJ1-1; D: TRBD1; V: TRBV7-9; size: NA; CDR3: CASSRQGNTEAFF; DNA: TGTGCCAGCAGCAGACAGGGGAACACTGAAGCTTTCTTT
J: TRBJ2-7; D: NA; V: TRBV30; size: NA; CDR3: CAWSVRQALSYEQYF; DNA: TGTGCCTGGAGTGTACGGCAGGCCCTATCCTACGAGCAGTACTTC
J: TRBJ1-2; D: NA; V: TRBV5-1; size: NA; CDR3: CASSLAGRPVLVDRITHGYTF; DNA: TGCGCCAGCAGCTTGGCCGGGAGGCCCGTATTAGTCGACAGAATAACTCATGGCTACACCTTC
J: TRBJ2-5; D: TRBD1; V: TRBV6-1; size: NA; CDR3: CASRRDRGRLETQYF; DNA: TGTGCCAGCAGACGGGACAGGGGGCGCTTGGAGACCCAGTACTTC
J: TRBJ2-3; D: TRBD2; V: TRBV28; size: NA; CDR3: CASSFAGGRGTQYF; DNA: TGTGCCAGCAGTTTCGCGGGGGGCAGGGGTACGCAGTATTTT
J: TRBJ2-7; D: TRBD2; V: TRBV10-3; size: NA; CDR3: CAISRAGTSGGSSYEQYF; DNA: TGTGCCATCAGCCGCGCGGGGACTAGCGGGGGTTCATCCTACGAGCAGTACTTC
J: TRBJ2-3; D: NA; V: TRBV1; size: NA; CDR3: CTSSQALQRGGVGQYF; DNA: TGCACCAGCAGCCAAGCCCTCCAGCGGGGGGGGGTAGGGCAGTATTTT
J: TRBJ1-4; D: NA; V: TRBV19; size: NA; CDR3: CASTQAENEKLFF; DNA: TGTGCCAGTACCCAGGCAGAAAATGAAAAACTGTTTTTT
J: TRBJ2-1; D: NA; V: TRBV10-3; size: NA; CDR3: CAISESGGRGFLYTEQFF; DNA: TGTGCCATCAGTGAGTCTGGGGGGCGCGGGTTTCTATACACAGAGCAGTTCTTC
J: TRBJ2-3; D: TRBD1; V: TRBV5-1; size: NA; CDR3: CASSFDGTGGTDTQYF; DNA: TGCGCCAGCAGCTTTGACGGGACAGGGGGCACAGATACGCAGTATTTT
J: TRBJ1-3; D: NA; V: TRBV9; size: NA; CDR3: CATPVVPQTGENTIYF; DNA: TGTGCCACCCCCGTAGTCCCGCAGACAGGCGAAAACACCATATATTTT
J: TRBJ2-1; D: TRBD2; V: TRBV2; size: NA; CDR3: CASKERGLKNEQFF; DNA: TGTGCCAGCAAGGAGCGGGGGCTTAAGAATGAGCAGTTCTTC
J: TRBJ2-7; D: TRBD2; V: TRBV25-1; size: NA; CDR3: CASSPSGGEYEQYF; DNA: TGTGCCAGCAGCCCTAGCGGGGGAGAGTACGAGCAGTACTTC
J: TRBJ1-3; D: TRBD1; V: TRBV18; size: NA; CDR3: CASSPGQVVLENTIYF; DNA: TGTGCCAGCTCACCAGGACAGGTTGTCCTTGAAAACACCATATATTTT